This TCR beta chain was found in a study of T-cell reconstitution after alpha-beta-depleted transplantation in children. Germline V gene data show CDR1 as SEHNR and CDR2 as FQNEAQ (reference sequence). This CDR3 has 12 amino acids. Between the trimmed V and J ends, which lost 4 bases and 7 bases, there was a span of 10 bases. Library preparation (for TCRbeta) was performed with unique molecular identifiers. Using its own MiXCR run on the PCR reads, TCRdb lists one record per CDR3 protein. Of around 500,000 distinct CDR3 sequences in the sample, about an eighth were seen once. The sample in question was PBMCs from the stem cell graft donor, obtained from the stem cell graft. The genes are TRBV7-9 and TRBJ1-1, with no clear D. The source of this sequence is a human donor who donated a stem cell graft to a child with combined immunodeficiency. The CDR3 region is CASSSRTVEAFF. The CDR3 DNA reads as TGTGCCAGCAGCTCCCGGACGGTTGAAGCTTTCTTT. The full variable domain, its missing parts supplied by reference TRBV7-9 and TRBJ1-1, is DTGVSQNPRHKITKRGQNVTFRCDPISEHNRLYWYRQTLGQGPEFLTYFQNEAQLEKSRLLSDRFSAERPKGSFSTLEIQRTEQGDSAMYLCASSSRTVEAFFGQGTRLTVV.